This T cell receptor beta chain was sequenced in a study of blood T cell repertoires in COVID-19. For the study at large: Sample material is recorded as cDNA or gDNA derived from T cells, B-cell-depleted T cells, or PBMCs.

One Seattle source followed patients from active infection through their disease course. This CDR3 is 11 amino acids long. V was trimmed by 2 bases and J by 11 bases, leaving 7 bases between them. Original processing notes: How many nucleated cells were present was estimated from reference gene primer amplification. Produced via immunoSEQ multiplex PCR; TCRdb's table is partial and in-frame only. Clonal size and the V and J genes are those of that table, whereas D and trimming came from the DNA. The repertoire holds approximately 300,000 clones, with approximately 91% as singletons. V usage is TRBV12-3 or TRBV12-4 and J usage is TRBJ1-5; D remains ambiguous. The TCR sequence derives from a woman in her 30s with COVID-19, enrolled during active disease. What was sequenced was peripheral blood. The CDR3 sequence is CASSLTEAQHF. CDR3 bases: TGTGCCAGCAGTTTAACCGAGGCCCAGCATTTT.